These 13 T cell receptor beta chains originate from one sample sequenced in a study of a mutant IDH1 vaccine in newly diagnosed glioma. The method was immunoSEQ multiplex PCR; TCRdb's version includes in-frame clones alone and lacks a portion of them. Seen here are roughly 46,000 clones, 80% to 90% observed once, and the top ten hold around 2.5%. As to time point: baseline, week 1 (first vaccination visit). Treatment in this sample: pre-vaccination baseline after standard-of-care therapy. The source was PBMCs, collected from a glioma patient treated with radiotherapy, temozolomide or both. These receptors all stem from a man aged 40-49 years with glioma.

This clone was seen a handful of times. This chain uses TRBV19 with TRBJ1-1; no clear D. Germline-derived CDR1 and CDR2 are LNHDA and SQIVND (reference sequence). Trimming took 7 bases from V and 4 from J, leaving 16 bases between them. The CDR3 extends over 14 amino acids. The CDR3 region has the DNA TGTGCCAGTACCCCCCCTGGCAGCCTCACTGAAGCTTTCTTT. This sequence encodes CASTPPGSLTEAFF.

The genes are TRBV28 and TRBJ1-5, with D possibly matching TRBD1 (5 bases). CDR1 is MDHEN, CDR2 SYDVKM, per germline. This CDR3 has 14 residues. V was clipped by 3 bases and J by 3 bases, with 9 bases between them. The CDR3 loop reads CASSLGQVNQPQHF. CDR3 coding DNA: TGTGCCAGCAGTTTGGGGCAGGTCAATCAGCCCCAGCATTTT.

The chain combines TRBV18 with TRBJ2-7; possibly TRBD2 for D (5 bases). Germline CDR1 reads KGHSH; CDR2 reads LQKENI. The CDR3 is made up of 11 amino acids. Trimming shortened V by 5 bases and J by 7 bases, and 9 bases separated the two germline ends. The CDR3 DNA follows: TGTGCCAGCTCATCCACGGGGGAGCAGTACTTC. Translation gives CASSSTGEQYF. The complete variable domain, with remaining parts taken from reference TRBV18 and TRBJ2-7, reads NAGVMQNPRHLVRRRGQEARLRCSPMKGHSHVYWYRQLPEEGLKFMVYLQKENIIDESGMPKERFSAEFPKEGPSILRIQQVVRGDSAAYFCASSSTGEQYFGPGTRLTVT.

The rearrangement links TRBV9 to TRBJ2-7; 7 nucleotides align to TRBD2. With V trimmed by 4 bases and J by 2 bases, 9 bases remained unmatched. Looked up from germline, CDR1 is SGDLS and CDR2 is YYNGEE. The CDR3 totals 15 residues. CDR3 region: CASSPGLAVTYEQYF. In nucleotides, the CDR3 is TGTGCCAGCAGCCCGGGGCTAGCGGTGACCTACGAGCAGTACTTC.

The genes are TRBV18 and TRBJ2-7; D gene unclear. The CDR3 has 14 amino acids. CDR1 KGHSH and CDR2 LQKENI come from the germline V gene. The V end was cut by 4 bases, the J end by 5 bases, with 15 bases between. CDR3 bases: TGTGCCAGCTCACTCCTAATGAGCGACGACGAGCAGTACTTC. Translated, it gives CASSLLMSDDEQYF.

V usage is TRBV2 and J usage is TRBJ1-2; D remains ambiguous. From germline, CDR1 is SNHLY and CDR2 FYNNEI. CDR3 length: 15 amino acids. Trimming cost V 6 bases and J 4 bases, with 18 bases left between them. CDR3 DNA: TGTGCCAGCAGAGCTAGGCCAGGATCGACCTATGGCTACACCTTC. Residues: CASRARPGSTYGYTF.

The chain couples TRBV5-1 to TRBJ2-3; no clear D gene. CDR3 length: 11 residues. Germline CDR1 and CDR2: SGHRS and YFSETQ. Trimming pared 0 bases from V and 9 bases from J, leaving 5 bases between. The CDR3: CASSLESTQYF. The CDR3 DNA follows: TGCGCCAGCAGCTTGGAGTCGACGCAGTATTTT.

The chain uses TRBV6-1 and TRBJ2-7; weak D call: TRBD1 (5 bases). CDR3 length: 13 amino acids. V gave up 3 bases and J gave up 3 bases, with 9 bases separating them. CDR1 and CDR2 (germline): MNHNS, SASEGT. The chain's CDR3 is CASSDFGHYEQYF. The CDR3 region has the DNA TGTGCCAGCAGTGATTTCGGACACTACGAGCAGTACTTC.

V usage is TRBV6-5 and J usage is TRBJ2-7; the D gene is possibly TRBD2 (5 bases). Germline V gene sequence: CDR1 MNHEY, CDR2 SVGAGI. V dropped 6 bases and J dropped 0 bases, with 15 bases sitting between them. The CDR3 runs 15 residues. CDR3: CASSAGPASSYEQYF. For the CDR3, the DNA is TGTGCCAGCAGCGCGGGTCCAGCCTCCTCCTACGAGCAGTACTTC.

This clone was picked up a small number of times. CDR3 nucleotides: TGTGCCAGCAGCCTCAGGGGGCGCATGAACACTGAAGCTTTCTTT. Translated: CASSLRGRMNTEAFF. The J gene is TRBJ1-1, the V gene TRBV7-2, with 8 positions matching TRBD1. This CDR3 region has 15 residues. V shed 5 bases and J 0 bases; nucleotides not matched to a gene: 5. Germline V gene sequence: CDR1 SGHTA, CDR2 FQGNSA.

The chain links TRBV9 to TRBJ2-3; D perhaps matches TRBD2 (6 bases). The CDR3 is 18 residues long. The V gene lost 0 bases and the J gene lost 5 bases, with 22 bases spanning the gap. Looked up from germline, CDR1 is SGDLS and CDR2 is YYNGEE. The DNA of the CDR3 is TGTGCCAGCAGCGTAGGCGGGTTGGGGCGGGATGTAGGAGATACGCAGTATTTT. It is translated as CASSVGGLGRDVGDTQYF.

A note on this clone: Germline and junction disagree at one end, which may indicate a read error. The chain is built from TRBV9 and TRBJ2-2, with D maybe TRBD2 (6 bases). The CDR3 length is 14 residues. CDR1 SGDLS and CDR2 YYNGEE come from the germline V gene. The CDR3 protein is CASSVGGRPGELFF. DNA of the CDR3: TGTGCCAGCAGCGTAGGGGGGAGGCCCGGCGAGCTGTTTTTT.

The chain combines TRBV2 with TRBJ2-7; TRBD1 or TRBD2 may be the D gene (6 bases each). This CDR3 has 15 amino acids. Germline V gene sequence: CDR1 SNHLY, CDR2 FYNNEI. V shed 3 bases and J shed 1 base, with 13 bases lying between them. The CDR3 here is CASSDGGVYSYEQYF. The CDR3 DNA sequence: TGTGCCAGCAGTGACGGGGGCGTTTATTCCTACGAGCAGTACTTC.